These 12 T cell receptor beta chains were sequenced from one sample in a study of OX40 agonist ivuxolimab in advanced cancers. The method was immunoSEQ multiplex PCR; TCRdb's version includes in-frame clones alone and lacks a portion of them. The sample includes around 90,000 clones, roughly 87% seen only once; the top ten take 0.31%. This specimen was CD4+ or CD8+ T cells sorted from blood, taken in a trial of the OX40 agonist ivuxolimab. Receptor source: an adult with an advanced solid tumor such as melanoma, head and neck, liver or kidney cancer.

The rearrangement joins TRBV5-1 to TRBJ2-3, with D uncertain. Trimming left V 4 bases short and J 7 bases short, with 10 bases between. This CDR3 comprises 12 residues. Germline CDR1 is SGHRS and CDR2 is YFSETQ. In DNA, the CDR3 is TGCGCCAGCAGCCCTGATATGTATACGCAGTATTTT. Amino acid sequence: CASSPDMYTQYF. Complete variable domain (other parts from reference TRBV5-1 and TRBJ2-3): KAGVTQTPRYLIKTRGQQVTLSCSPISGHRSVSWYQQTPGQGLQFLFEYFSETQRNKGNFPGRFSGRQFSNSRSEMNVSTLELGDSALYLCASSPDMYTQYFGPGTRLTVL.

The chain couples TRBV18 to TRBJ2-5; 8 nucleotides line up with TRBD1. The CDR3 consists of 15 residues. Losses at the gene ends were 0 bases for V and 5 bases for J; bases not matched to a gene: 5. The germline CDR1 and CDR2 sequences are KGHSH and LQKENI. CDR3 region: CASSPPTGAGETQYF. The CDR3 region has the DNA TGTGCCAGCTCACCACCGACAGGGGCTGGGGAGACCCAGTACTTC. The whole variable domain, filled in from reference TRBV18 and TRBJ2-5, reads NAGVMQNPRHLVRRRGQEARLRCSPMKGHSHVYWYRQLPEEGLKFMVYLQKENIIDESGMPKERFSAEFPKEGPSILRIQQVVRGDSAAYFCASSPPTGAGETQYFGPGTRLLVL.

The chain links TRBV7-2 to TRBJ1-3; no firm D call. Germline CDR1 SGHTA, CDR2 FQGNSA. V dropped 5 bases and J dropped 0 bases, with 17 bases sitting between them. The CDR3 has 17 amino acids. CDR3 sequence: CASSPGGNGFSGNTIYF. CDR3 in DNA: TGTGCCAGCAGCCCCGGTGGGAACGGTTTCTCTGGAAACACCATATATTTT. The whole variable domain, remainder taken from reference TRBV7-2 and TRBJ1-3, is GAGVSQSPSNKVTEKGKDVELRCDPISGHTALYWYRQSLGQGLEFLIYFQGNSAPDKSGLPSDRFSAERTGGSVSTLTIQRTQQEDSAVYLCASSPGGNGFSGNTIYFGEGSWLTVV.

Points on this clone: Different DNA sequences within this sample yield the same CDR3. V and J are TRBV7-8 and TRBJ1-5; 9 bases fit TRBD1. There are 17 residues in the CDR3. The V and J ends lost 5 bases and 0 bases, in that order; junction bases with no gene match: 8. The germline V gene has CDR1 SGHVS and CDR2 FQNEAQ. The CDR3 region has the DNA TGTGCCAGCAGCCTACGGACAGGGGCTTATAGCAATCAGCCCCAGCATTTT. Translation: CASSLRTGAYSNQPQHF. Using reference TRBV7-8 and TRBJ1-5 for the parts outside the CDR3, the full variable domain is GAGVSQSPRYKVAKRGQDVALRCDPISGHVSLFWYQQALGQGPEFLTYFQNEAQLDKSGLPSDRFFAERPEGSVSTLKIQRTQQEDSAVYLCASSLRTGAYSNQPQHFGDGTRLSIL.

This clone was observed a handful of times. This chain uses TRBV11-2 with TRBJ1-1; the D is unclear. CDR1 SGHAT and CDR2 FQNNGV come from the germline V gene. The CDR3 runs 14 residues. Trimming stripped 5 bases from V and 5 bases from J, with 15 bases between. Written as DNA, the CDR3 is TGTGCCAGCAGCCCTCGGGGTGTTGGAACTGAAGCTTTCTTT. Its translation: CASSPRGVGTEAFF.

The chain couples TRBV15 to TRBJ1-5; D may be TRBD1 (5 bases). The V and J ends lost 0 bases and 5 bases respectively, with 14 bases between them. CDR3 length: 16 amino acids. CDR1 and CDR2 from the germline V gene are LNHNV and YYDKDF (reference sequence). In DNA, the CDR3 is TGTGCCACCAGCAGAGAAGGCAGGGTCGGGCATCAGCCCCAGCATTTT. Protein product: CATSREGRVGHQPQHF.

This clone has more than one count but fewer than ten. This chain's CDR3 is CATSNGGGYTF. The CDR3 coding sequence is TGTGCCACCAGCAATGGGGGGGGCTACACCTTC. The chain carries TRBV15 and TRBJ1-2; D may be TRBD1 (5 bases). Per germline, CDR1 LNHNV and CDR2 YYDKDF (reference sequence). This CDR3 is 11 amino acids long. V lost 4 bases to trimming and J lost 8 bases, with 8 bases between them.

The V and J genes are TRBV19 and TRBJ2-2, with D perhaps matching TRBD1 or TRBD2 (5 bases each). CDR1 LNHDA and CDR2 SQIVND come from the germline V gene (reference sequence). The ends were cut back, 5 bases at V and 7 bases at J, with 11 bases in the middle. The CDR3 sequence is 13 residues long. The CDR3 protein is CASSLGRRGELFF. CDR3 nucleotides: TGTGCCAGTAGTTTGGGACGTCGCGGGGAGCTGTTTTTT.

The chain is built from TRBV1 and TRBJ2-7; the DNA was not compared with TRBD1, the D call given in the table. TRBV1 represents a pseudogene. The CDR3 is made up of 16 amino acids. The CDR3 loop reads CTSSQGGQGRSYEQYF. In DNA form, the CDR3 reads TGCACCAGCAGCCAAGGGGGACAGGGTAGATCCTACGAGCAGTACTTC.

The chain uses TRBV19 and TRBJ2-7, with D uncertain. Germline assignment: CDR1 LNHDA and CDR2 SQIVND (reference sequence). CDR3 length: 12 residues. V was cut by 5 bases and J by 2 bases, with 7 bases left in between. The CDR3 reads CASSSLTYEQYF. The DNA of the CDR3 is TGTGCCAGTAGTTCCCTTACCTACGAGCAGTACTTC.

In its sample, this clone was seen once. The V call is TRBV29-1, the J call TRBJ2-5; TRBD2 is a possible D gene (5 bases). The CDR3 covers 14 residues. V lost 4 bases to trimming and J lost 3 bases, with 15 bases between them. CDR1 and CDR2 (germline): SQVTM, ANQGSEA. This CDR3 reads CSVAVGSSKETQYF. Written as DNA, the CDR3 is TGCAGCGTTGCCGTGGGGAGTTCTAAAGAGACCCAGTACTTC.

CDR3 DNA sequence: TGTGCCAGTAAGAAGGACCGGCAAGAGACCCAGTACTTC. Protein sequence: CASKKDRQETQYF. The V gene is TRBV19, the J gene TRBJ2-5; D unresolved. The ends were cut back, 7 bases at V and 2 bases at J, with 11 bases in the middle. This CDR3 is 13 amino acids long. CDR1 and CDR2 from the germline V gene are LNHDA and SQIVND (reference sequence).